These 17 T cell receptor beta chains were all obtained from the same sample, sequenced in a study of Graves' ophthalmopathy and Graves' hyperthyroidism (dated by TCRdb to between 2018 and 2020). TCRdb records Illumina HiSeq 2000 as the sequencer. TCR beta CDR3 regions were amplified from RNA transcripts for repertoire sequencing. HTBI primers and the Qiagen OneStep RT-PCR kit were used in a first-round RT-PCR, which was followed by a second-round multiplex PCR, size selection and purification. TCRdb reran the public reads through fastp at Q25 and MiXCR, keeping productive beta chains. When rows share a CDR3 protein, they turn into one entry using the most common DNA and genes. For this sample there are 500,000 to 700,000 distinct CDR3 sequences; about 40% appear just once. The ten largest account for less than 4.5% of the sample. The source material was peripheral blood or thyroid tissue (not recorded which). All receptors come from an adult man with Graves' hyperthyroidism.

V gene TRBV19 combines with J gene TRBJ1-3; possibly TRBD1 for D (5 bases). V was cut by 5 bases and J by 8 bases, with 25 bases left in between. This CDR3 is 17 amino acids long. CDR1 and CDR2 from the germline V gene are LNHDA and SQIVND (reference sequence). CDR3 amino acids: CASSAGDVMNYGYTIYF. The CDR3 bases are TGTGCCAGTAGTGCGGGGGACGTGATGAACTATGGCTACACCATATATTTT.

This clonotype has only a few counts. V gene TRBV29-1 combines with J gene TRBJ2-7, with D possibly being TRBD1 or TRBD2 (6 bases each). Gene TRBJ2-1 matches the end of the DNA better, so the J call may be wrong. This CDR3 has 15 residues. Germline-derived CDR1 and CDR2 are SQVTM and ANQGSEA. The CDR3 reads CSVDGGTGRGDEQFF. The CDR3 coding sequence is TGCAGCGTTGACGGGGGTACAGGGCGTGGGGATGAGCAGTTCTTC.

Note on this clonotype: The junction does not match germline at one end; this may be a read error. The chain combines TRBV4-1 with TRBJ1-4; possible D gene TRBD1, 6 bases. The germline CDR1 and CDR2 sequences are MGHRA and YSYEKL. The CDR3 contains 15 residues. CDR3 loop: CASSRPGAGVGKLFF. Written as DNA, the CDR3 is TGTGCCAGCAGCCGACCTGGGGCAGGGGTTGGAAAACTGTTTTTT.

A word on this clonotype: A much larger clone lies a single base off, so this may be a read error. The rearrangement joins TRBV19 to TRBJ2-3; TRBD1 matches at 8 bases. The germline V gene encodes CDR1 LNHDA and CDR2 SQIVND (reference sequence). This CDR3 contains 15 residues. The CDR3 DNA is TGTGCCAGTAGGATACAGGGGGTTAGCACAGGTACGCAGTATTTT. Its translation: CASRIQGVSTGTQYF. Full variable domain (missing parts from reference TRBV19 and TRBJ2-3): DGGITQSPKYLFRKEGQNVTLSCEQNLNHDAMYWYRQDPGQGLRLIYYSQIVNDFQKGDIAEGYSVSREKKESFPLTVTSAQKNPTAFYLCASRIQGVSTGTQYFGPGTRLTVL.

This clonotype has at least ten counts. The chain uses TRBV6-1 and TRBJ1-2, with D perhaps TRBD1 (6 bases). Trimming shortened V by 2 bases and J by 4 bases, and 8 bases separated the two germline ends. This CDR3 is built from 13 residues. Germline-derived CDR1 and CDR2 are MNHNS and SASEGT. CDR3 sequence reads: CASSEQGPYGYTF. DNA of the CDR3: TGTGCCAGCAGTGAACAGGGGCCCTATGGCTACACCTTC.

The chain recombines TRBV11-1 with TRBJ2-1; 7 positions match TRBD2. The V gene's germline CDR1 is SGHAT and CDR2 FQDESV (reference sequence). V lost 5 bases, J lost 4 bases, and 14 bases stayed unmatched. There are 17 residues in the CDR3. Here the CDR3 reads CASSPPAGRESYNEQFF. Here the CDR3 DNA reads TGTGCCAGCAGCCCCCCTGCCGGGCGGGAGAGTTACAATGAGCAGTTCTTC.

The chain recombines TRBV2 with TRBJ1-4; maybe TRBD1 (6 bases). The V gene lost 5 bases and the J gene lost 0 bases, with 13 bases spanning the gap. There are 16 residues in the CDR3. Germline loops: CDR1 SNHLY, CDR2 FYNNEI. CDR3 nucleotide sequence: TGTGCCAGCAGTCCGGGGACACCGGCAACTAATGAAAAACTGTTTTTT. Translating gives CASSPGTPATNEKLFF. Supplemented by reference TRBV2 and TRBJ1-4, the full variable domain reads EPEVTQTPSHQVTQMGQEVILRCVPISNHLYFYWYRQILGQKVEFLVSFYNNEISEKSEIFDDQFSVERPDGSNFTLKIRSTKLEDSAMYFCASSPGTPATNEKLFFGSGTQLSVL.

This chain uses TRBV25-1 with TRBJ2-7; TRBD1 matches at 9 bases. Germline V CDR1 and CDR2: MGHDK, SYGVNS. The V segment lost 7 bases and the J segment 5 bases; nucleotides outside the gene matches: 6. This CDR3 has 13 amino acids. CDR3 in amino acids: CASTWTGVHEQYF. As DNA, the CDR3 is TGTGCCAGCACCTGGACAGGGGTTCACGAGCAGTACTTC.

The J gene is TRBJ1-1, the V gene TRBV2; D is possibly TRBD1 (6 bases). CDR3 length: 15 amino acids. The germline V gene has CDR1 SNHLY and CDR2 FYNNEI. V dropped 9 bases and J dropped 0 bases, with 17 bases sitting between them. This CDR3 is CASSSQGDMNTEAFF. The CDR3 DNA reads TGTGCCAGTTCTTCACAGGGTGATATGAACACTGAAGCTTTCTTT.

This clonotype was counted ten times or more. This rearrangement joins TRBV29-1 to TRBJ2-5, with 12 bases fitting TRBD2. The V gene's germline CDR1 is SQVTM and CDR2 ANQGSEA. V dropped 2 bases and J dropped 5; count of bases not matched to a gene: 9. The CDR3 totals 16 residues. The CDR3, as DNA: TGCAGCGTTGAAAGTCCTAGCGGGAGGGCCGGTGAGACCCAGTACTTC. It specifies CSVESPSGRAGETQYF.

The rearrangement links TRBV19 to TRBJ2-7; the D call may be TRBD1 or TRBD2 (5 bases each). V was cut by 5 bases and J by 3 bases, with 8 bases left in between. Germline loops: CDR1 LNHDA, CDR2 SQIVND (reference sequence). The CDR3 spans 12 residues. In DNA form, the CDR3 reads TGTGCCAGTAGTTGGGGGAGCTACGAGCAGTACTTC. Protein sequence: CASSWGSYEQYF.

This clonotype was counted many times. The chain recombines TRBV20-1 with TRBJ2-6, with D uncertain. The V end was cut by 1 base, the J end by 1 base, with 8 bases between. Germline V gene data show CDR1 as DFQATT and CDR2 as SNEGSKA (reference sequence). The CDR3 contains 15 residues. The CDR3 nucleotides are TGCAGTGCTAGAGTCCTCCTTTCTGGGGCCAACGTCCTGACTTTC. Amino acid sequence: CSARVLLSGANVLTF.

The sample holds many counts of this clonotype. V is TRBV29-1 and J is TRBJ2-7, with 7 bases lining up with TRBD2. This CDR3 is 12 amino acids long. Germline assignment: CDR1 SQVTM and CDR2 ANQGSEA. The trim removed 7 bases at V and 5 bases at J, leaving 8 bases unmatched. CDR3 residues: CSARAGPNEQYF. As DNA, the CDR3 is TGCAGCGCCCGAGCGGGACCCAACGAGCAGTACTTC.

At least ten counts were recorded for this clonotype. The rearrangement joins TRBV6-1 to TRBJ1-1, with D unresolved. There are 14 residues in the CDR3. V lost 0 bases to trimming and J lost 0 bases, with 5 bases between them. CDR1 is MNHNS and CDR2 is SASEGT in the germline V gene. The CDR3 bases are TGTGCCAGCAGTGAAGCTGTTCTGAACACTGAAGCTTTCTTT. Amino acid sequence: CASSEAVLNTEAFF.

At least ten counts were recorded for this clonotype. V usage is TRBV24-1 and J usage is TRBJ2-5; 8 bases fit TRBD2. With V trimmed by 1 base and J by 5 bases, 8 bases remained unmatched. Germline V gives CDR1 KGHDR, CDR2 SFDVKD. There are 16 residues in the CDR3. The CDR3 protein is CATSDFPRTSRETQYF. DNA for the CDR3: TGTGCCACCAGTGATTTCCCGCGGACTAGCCGTGAGACCCAGTACTTC.

This clonotype was recorded at least ten times. This chain links TRBV24-1 with TRBJ2-5, with 7 bases that match TRBD1. Germline values: CDR1 KGHDR, CDR2 SFDVKD. This CDR3 has 15 amino acids. V shed 0 bases and J 4 bases; nucleotides not matched to a gene: 4. DNA of the CDR3: TGTGCCACCAGTGATTTGAGCAGGGGGAGAGAGACCCAGTACTTC. Translated, it gives CATSDLSRGRETQYF.

In its sample, this clonotype was seen many times. V and J are TRBV5-6 and TRBJ2-7; D may be TRBD2 (6 bases). With 4 bases removed from V and 4 bases from J, the gap between germline ends came to 15 bases. This CDR3 comprises 14 residues. Looked up from germline, CDR1 is SGHDT and CDR2 is YYEEEE. Here the CDR3 DNA reads TGTGCCAGCAGCCTAACCCTGGGGGGTTACGAGCAGTACTTC. This sequence encodes CASSLTLGGYEQYF. Full variable domain (remainder filled in from reference TRBV5-6 and TRBJ2-7): DAGVTQSPTHLIKTRGQQVTLRCSPKSGHDTVSWYQQALGQGPQFIFQYYEEEERQRGNFPDRFSGHQFPNYSSELNVNALLLGDSALYLCASSLTLGGYEQYFGPGTRLTVT.